These 23 T cell receptor beta chains came from one sample sequenced in a study of post-analysis software for immune sequencing data. General observations from the study: Higher frequency in patients than in controls was seen for roughly five TRBV segments, with TRBV5-6, TRBV5-1 and TRBV20-1 among them.

What these receptors recognize is not known. Prepared TCR beta cDNA libraries contained unique molecular identifiers. TCRdb redid the calling of the PCR reads with MiXCR, one entry per CDR3 protein. The data contain a few hundred thousand distinct CDR3 sequences, roughly 38% of them singletons. Sequencing used blood. All receptors derive from a girl aged 5-17 years with multiple sclerosis.

Comment on this clonotype: At one of its ends the junction is not consistent with the germline gene, which may arise from a read error. The chain employs TRBV5-1 and TRBJ2-7; 9 bases are a match to TRBD1. Per germline, CDR1 SGHRS and CDR2 YFSETQ. The CDR3 runs to 15 residues. In nucleotides, the CDR3 is TGCGCCAGCAACTTGATGACAGGGGGGAGGAACGAGCAGTACTTC. Translated: CASNLMTGGRNEQYF. The variable domain in full, completed from reference TRBV5-1 and TRBJ2-7, reads KAGVTQTPRYLIKTRGQQVTLSCSPISGHRSVSWYQQTPGQGLQFLFEYFSETQRNKGNFPGRFSGRQFSNSRSEMNVSTLELGDSALYLCASNLMTGGRNEQYFGPGTRLTVT.

This clonotype turned up a few times. The rearrangement links TRBV5-6 to TRBJ2-7; D is unresolved. V was shortened by 4 bases and J by 5 bases, with 19 bases between the two germline ends. CDR3 size: 15 residues. Looked up from germline, CDR1 is SGHDT and CDR2 is YYEEEE. This CDR3 is CASSAEGPLWDEQYF. The CDR3 DNA follows: TGTGCCAGCAGCGCAGAAGGCCCTTTGTGGGACGAGCAGTACTTC.

This chain joins TRBV28 and TRBJ1-5; 9 positions agree with TRBD1. J lost 6 bases, V lost 7 bases, and 7 bases had no gene match. Germline lookup yields CDR1 MDHEN and CDR2 SYDVKM. The CDR3 consists of 14 residues. CDR3 nucleotide sequence: TGTGCCAGCACCGAGGCACAGGGGGCTCAGCCCCAGCATTTT. This sequence encodes CASTEAQGAQPQHF.

This clonotype has ten or more counts. V is TRBV15 and J is TRBJ2-3; D not resolved. The CDR3 extends over 12 amino acids. The V gene's germline CDR1 is LNHNV and CDR2 YYDKDF (reference sequence). V dropped 5 bases and J dropped 5 bases, with 8 bases sitting between them. In DNA form, the CDR3 reads TGTGCCACCAGCCCCTTGGGAGATACGCAGTATTTT. Its protein product is CATSPLGDTQYF.

Only a few counts were recorded for this clonotype. Because the CDR3's place on the DNA is in doubt, the DNA is left out and the CDR3 is given as listed by TCRdb. The chain recombines TRBV6-5 with TRBJ1-5. 14 amino acids form the CDR3, both terminal residues included. The germline V gene encodes CDR1 MNHEY and CDR2 SVGAGI. CDR3 protein: CASSSSDSNQPQHF.

V gene TRBV3-1 combines with J gene TRBJ1-2; D call uncertain. The ends were cut back, 0 bases at V and 7 bases at J, with 9 bases in the middle. The CDR3 contains 13 residues. Germline CDR1 LGHDT, CDR2 YNNKEL (reference sequence). As DNA, the CDR3 is TGTGCCAGCAGCCAAGACGGCGGGAGTGGCTACACCTTC. It specifies CASSQDGGSGYTF.

The V and J genes are TRBV7-3 and TRBJ2-1; TRBD1 matches 10 bases. CDR1 and CDR2 from the germline V gene are SGHTA and FQGTGA. Losses at the gene ends were 0 bases for V and 3 bases for J; bases not matched to a gene: 8. The CDR3 totals 18 residues. CDR3 amino acids: CASSLTGMGQGIYNEQFF. CDR3 nucleotides: TGTGCCAGCAGCTTAACGGGAATGGGACAGGGGATCTACAATGAGCAGTTCTTC.

The chain links TRBV7-9 to TRBJ2-7; D uncertain. Trimming shortened V by 5 bases and J by 2 bases, and 13 bases separated the two germline ends. Per the germline V gene, CDR1 is SEHNR and CDR2 is FQNEAQ (reference sequence). The CDR3 covers 14 residues. CDR3: CASSPPHVPYEQYF. As DNA, the CDR3 is TGTGCCAGCAGCCCTCCCCACGTGCCCTACGAGCAGTACTTC.

This clonotype was seen only a few times. The chain recombines TRBV6-5 with TRBJ1-1; TRBD1 is a possible D gene (5 bases). V was cut by 0 bases and J by 0 bases, with 14 bases left in between. The germline V gene has CDR1 MNHEY and CDR2 SVGAGI. The CDR3 totals 17 residues. The CDR3 spells CASSYSMLQGLNTEAFF. CDR3 nucleotide sequence: TGTGCCAGCAGTTACTCGATGTTGCAGGGTCTGAACACTGAAGCTTTCTTT.

The rearrangement uses TRBV5-1 and TRBJ1-2; a weak D match, TRBD1 (5 bases). CDR1 and CDR2 from the germline V gene are SGHRS and YFSETQ. The CDR3 totals 13 residues. V shed 3 bases and J shed 6 bases, with 12 bases lying between them. This CDR3 reads CASSSYRLNGYTF. CDR3 nucleotides: TGCGCCAGCAGCTCTTACAGGCTTAATGGCTACACCTTC.

Of note for this clonotype: A junction end diverges from the germline sequence, so it may reflect a read error. The genes are TRBV4-3 and TRBJ1-2; D is perhaps TRBD1 (5 bases). This CDR3 comprises 16 residues. Germline V gives CDR1 LGHNA, CDR2 YSLEER. The CDR3 spells CAGSQDSLLQGYGYTF. CDR3 bases: TGCGCCGGCAGCCAAGATAGTCTACTCCAGGGCTATGGCTACACCTTC.

This clonotype has only a few counts. The chain's CDR3 is CASSLGQLGANEQFF. The CDR3 DNA reads as TGTGCCAGCAGCTTAGGTCAGCTGGGGGCGAATGAGCAGTTCTTC. This chain links TRBV7-9 with TRBJ2-1; tentative D call: TRBD1 (6 bases). Between the trimmed V and J ends, which lost 1 base and 7 bases, there was a span of 14 bases. The CDR3 has 15 amino acids. In germline, CDR1 is SEHNR, CDR2 FQNEAQ (reference sequence).

The rearrangement links TRBV7-9 to TRBJ2-7, with 11 nucleotides matching TRBD2. The CDR3 is 16 residues long. Trimming took 1 base from V and 4 from J; bases not matched to a gene: 6. Germline values: CDR1 SEHNR, CDR2 FQNEAQ (reference sequence). CDR3 region: CASSLEELAGEYEQYF. In DNA form, the CDR3 reads TGTGCCAGCAGCTTAGAAGAACTAGCGGGGGAGTACGAGCAGTACTTC.

This clonotype showed up just a few times. This rearrangement joins TRBV10-1 to TRBJ2-3; possibly TRBD1 for D (5 bases). The ends were cut back, 1 base at V and 0 bases at J, with 14 bases in the middle. The germline V gene encodes CDR1 WNHNN and CDR2 SYGVQD (reference sequence). CDR3 length: 17 residues. CDR3 amino acids: CASSEYSQGPSTDTQYF. In DNA form, the CDR3 reads TGCGCCAGCAGTGAGTATAGTCAGGGCCCCAGCACAGATACGCAGTATTTT.

This clonotype has just a few counts. V is TRBV20-1 and J is TRBJ2-1, with D perhaps TRBD1 (6 bases). V was trimmed by 4 bases and J by 2 bases, leaving 15 bases between them. The CDR3 consists of 15 residues. Germline CDR1 reads DFQATT; CDR2 reads SNEGSKA (reference sequence). The CDR3 nucleotides read TGCAGTGCTACCTTCTCAGGGGTAACCTACAATGAGCAGTTCTTC. Translated: CSATFSGVTYNEQFF.

The chain carries TRBV7-9 and TRBJ2-4, with no clear D. The V gene lost 6 bases and the J gene lost 0 bases, with 12 bases spanning the gap. CDR3 length: 15 residues. Germline V gives CDR1 SEHNR, CDR2 FQNEAQ (reference sequence). CDR3 amino acids: CASSKWEGAKNIQYF. Here the CDR3 DNA reads TGTGCCAGCAGTAAGTGGGAAGGAGCCAAAAACATTCAGTACTTC.

This clonotype turned up a few times. The J gene is TRBJ1-2, the V gene TRBV12-3 or TRBV12-4; D gene unclear. The CDR3 is 13 residues long. V lost 4 bases and J 8 bases, leaving 14 bases between the germline ends. The CDR3 protein is CASSSPGATGYTF. The DNA for the CDR3 is TGTGCCAGCAGTTCGCCAGGAGCTACGGGCTACACCTTC.

The sample holds a few counts of this clonotype. This chain's CDR3 is CASSPLYGETQYF. CDR3 nucleotide sequence: TGTGCCAGCAGTCCACTCTATGGGGAGACCCAGTACTTC. J is TRBJ2-5 and V is TRBV6-5, with no clear D. Trimming took 5 bases from V and 5 from J, leaving 12 bases between them. The germline V gene has CDR1 MNHEY and CDR2 SVGAGI. This CDR3 contains 13 residues.

The rearrangement joins TRBV10-3 to TRBJ2-7, with D unclear. Trimming removed 10 bases from V and 6 bases from J, with 19 bases in between. The CDR3 extends over 13 amino acids. Germline V lookup: CDR1 ENHRY, CDR2 SYGVKD. The CDR3 DNA reads TGTGCCACAAGCACGGCGCAGGTTAGCGAGCAGTACTTC. Its translation: CATSTAQVSEQYF.

This chain joins TRBV12-3 or TRBV12-4 and TRBJ2-5; 7 bases match TRBD2. The CDR3 is 16 amino acids. J was trimmed by 4 bases and V by 2 bases; bases with no gene match: 10. The CDR3 bases are TGTGCCAGCAGTTTATATTGGGGAGGGGAGGTAGAGACCCAGTACTTC. This sequence encodes CASSLYWGGEVETQYF.

This sequence joins TRBV5-1 and TRBJ2-7; D is possibly TRBD1 or TRBD2 (5 bases each). Germline V CDR1 and CDR2: SGHRS, YFSETQ. The CDR3 has 13 amino acids. V was shortened by 5 bases and J by 5 bases, with 14 bases between the two germline ends. DNA of the CDR3: TGCGCCAGCAGGAGGGCAGGGCAAAACGAGCAGTACTTC. Residues: CASRRAGQNEQYF.

The chain uses TRBV5-1 and TRBJ2-1; perhaps TRBD2 as D (6 bases). The germline V and J ends were trimmed by 0 bases and 5 bases, with 15 bases remaining between them. CDR1 SGHRS and CDR2 YFSETQ come from the germline V gene. The CDR3 is 16 amino acids. CDR3 coding DNA: TGCGCCAGCAGCTTGGGTCTTGGCGGGATCGACAATGAGCAGTTCTTC. Protein sequence: CASSLGLGGIDNEQFF.

This chain uses TRBV30 with TRBJ1-2, with D unclear. The CDR3 runs 14 residues. Germline assignment: CDR1 GTSNPN and CDR2 SVGIG (reference sequence). Between the trimmed V and J ends, which lost 1 base and 4 bases, there was a span of 13 bases. CDR3 DNA sequence: TGTGCCTGGAGTGACTCTCTTTTCCTCTATGGCTACACCTTC. This encodes CAWSDSLFLYGYTF. Combining the CDR3 with reference TRBV30 and TRBJ1-2 gives the whole variable domain SQTIHQWPATLVQPVGSPLSLECTVEGTSNPNLYWYRQAAGRGLQLLFYSVGIGQISSEVPQNLSASRPQDRQFILSSKKLLLSDSGFYLCAWSDSLFLYGYTFGSGTRLTVV.